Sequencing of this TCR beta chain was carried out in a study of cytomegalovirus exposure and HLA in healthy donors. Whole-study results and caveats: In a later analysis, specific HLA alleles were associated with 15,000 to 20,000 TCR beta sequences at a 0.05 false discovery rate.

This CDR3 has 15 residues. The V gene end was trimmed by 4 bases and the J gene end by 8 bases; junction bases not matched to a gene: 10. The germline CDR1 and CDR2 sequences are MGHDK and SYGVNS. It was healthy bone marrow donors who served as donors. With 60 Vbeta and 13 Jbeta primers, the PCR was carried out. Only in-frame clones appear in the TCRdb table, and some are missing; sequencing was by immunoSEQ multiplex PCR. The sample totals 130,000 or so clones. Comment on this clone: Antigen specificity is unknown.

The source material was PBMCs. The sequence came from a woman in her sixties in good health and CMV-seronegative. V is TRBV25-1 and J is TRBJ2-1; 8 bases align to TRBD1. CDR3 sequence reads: CASSGSGTGKHEQFF. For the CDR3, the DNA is TGTGCCAGCAGTGGATCCGGGACAGGTAAACATGAGCAGTTCTTC.